This is a list of T cell receptor beta chains from one sample in a study of human T cells and chemical hapten exposure. TCRdb ran MiXCR on the RACE reads and lists one entry per CDR3 protein. This sample has some 65,000 distinct CDR3 sequences, with approximately 6.1% found just once. Input material: whole blood. The receptors were sampled from a female donor in good health. Some clones in this sample may be carry-over from other donors' samples. Both conserved end residues are part of each CDR3. D genes are given only for firm matches. A clone size is listed for some rows: how often the clone was seen (once, few, many), or a class if it is expanded.

d_call	clone_size	v_call	j_call	cdr3_aa	cdr3_nt
-	many	TRBV14	TRBJ2-1	CASSQDQSYNEQFF	TGTGCCAGCAGCCAGGACCAGTCGTACAATGAGCAGTTCTTC
TRBD1	-	TRBV12-3/TRBV12-4	TRBJ2-7	CATSRGTGVYEQYF	TGTGCCACCTCTCGAGGGACAGGGGTCTACGAGCAGTACTTC
TRBD2	many	TRBV20-1	TRBJ2-7	CSAPAGLGVEQYF	TGCAGTGCCCCAGCAGGACTAGGGGTCGAGCAGTACTTC
-	many	TRBV6-1	TRBJ2-7	CASSSPPLREQYF	TGTGCCAGCAGTTCGCCGCCCCTCCGGGAGCAGTACTTC
TRBD1	-	TRBV29-1	TRBJ1-1	CSEQDRDTEAFF	TGCAGCGAACAGGACAGGGACACTGAAGCTTTCTTT
-	few	TRBV3-1	TRBJ1-1	CASRDDRNTEAFF	TGTGCCAGCAGGGACGACAGGAACACTGAAGCTTTCTTT
-	many	TRBV12-3/TRBV12-4	TRBJ2-4	CASSLGGANIQYF	TGTGCCAGCAGTTTAGGGGGGGCAAACATTCAGTACTTC
-	-	TRBV29-1	TRBJ1-2	CSVESPGLRGYTF	TGCAGCGTTGAAAGTCCGGGATTGAGGGGCTACACCTTC
TRBD2	many	TRBV7-2	TRBJ2-7	CASSLVRAGGYEQYF	TGTGCCAGCAGCTTAGTGCGAGCGGGAGGGTACGAGCAGTACTTC
TRBD2	-	TRBV7-2	TRBJ2-7	CASSLGGRAEQYF	TGTGCCAGCAGCTTAGGCGGGAGGGCCGAGCAGTACTTC